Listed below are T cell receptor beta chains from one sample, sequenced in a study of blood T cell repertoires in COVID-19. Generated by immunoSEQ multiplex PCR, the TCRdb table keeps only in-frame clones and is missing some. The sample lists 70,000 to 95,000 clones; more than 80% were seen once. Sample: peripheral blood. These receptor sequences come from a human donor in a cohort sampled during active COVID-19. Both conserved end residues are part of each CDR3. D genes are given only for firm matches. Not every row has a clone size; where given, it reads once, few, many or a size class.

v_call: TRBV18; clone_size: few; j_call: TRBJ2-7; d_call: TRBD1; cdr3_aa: CASSQSRDRDSEQYF; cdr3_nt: TGTGCCAGCTCACAGAGTCGGGACAGGGACTCCGAGCAGTACTTC
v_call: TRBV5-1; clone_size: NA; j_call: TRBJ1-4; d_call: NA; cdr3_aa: CASSLGGSNEKLFF; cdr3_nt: TGCGCCAGCAGCTTGGGAGGGTCTAATGAAAAACTGTTTTTT
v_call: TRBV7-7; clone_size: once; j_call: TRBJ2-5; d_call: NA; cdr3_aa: CASSLSPAQGTQYF; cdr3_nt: TGTGCTAGCAGCTTAAGTCCAGCCCAGGGGACCCAGTACTTC
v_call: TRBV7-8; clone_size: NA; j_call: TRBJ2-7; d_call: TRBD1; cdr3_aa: CASSLHRWDRAREQYF; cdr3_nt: TGTGCCAGCAGCTTACACAGGTGGGACAGGGCTCGTGAGCAGTACTTC
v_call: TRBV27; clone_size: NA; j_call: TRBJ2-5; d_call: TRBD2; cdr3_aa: CASSTGLAGGLGIETQYF; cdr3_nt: TGTGCCAGCAGCACCGGACTAGCGGGGGGGCTGGGGATCGAGACCCAGTACTTC
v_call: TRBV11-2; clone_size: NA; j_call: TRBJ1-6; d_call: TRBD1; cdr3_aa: CASSPGGGRYNSPLHF; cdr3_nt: TGTGCCAGCAGCCCGGGAGGGGGCCGTTATAATTCACCCCTCCACTTT
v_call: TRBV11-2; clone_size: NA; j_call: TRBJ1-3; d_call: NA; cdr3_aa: CASSSTRSGNTIYF; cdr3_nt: TGTGCCAGCAGCTCTACCCGATCTGGAAACACCATATATTTT
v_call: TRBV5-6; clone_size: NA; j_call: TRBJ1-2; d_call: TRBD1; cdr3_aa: CASSTGTANYGYTF; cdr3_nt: TGTGCCAGCAGCACCGGGACAGCTAACTATGGCTACACCTTC
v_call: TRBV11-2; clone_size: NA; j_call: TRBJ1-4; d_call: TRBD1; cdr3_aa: CASSIRGPLFGPEKLFF; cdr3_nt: TGTGCCAGCAGCATCAGGGGGCCCCTTTTCGGGCCTGAAAAACTGTTTTTT
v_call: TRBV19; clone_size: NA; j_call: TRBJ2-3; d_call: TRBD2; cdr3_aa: CASSIDSWSGGASLTDTQYF; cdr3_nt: TGTGCCAGTAGTATAGATAGCTGGAGCGGGGGGGCCTCTCTCACAGATACGCAGTATTTT
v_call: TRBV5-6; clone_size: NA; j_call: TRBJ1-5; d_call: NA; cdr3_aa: CASSRRGAAYSNQPQHF; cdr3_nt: TGTGCCAGCAGCCGCAGGGGAGCCGCCTATAGCAATCAGCCCCAGCATTTT
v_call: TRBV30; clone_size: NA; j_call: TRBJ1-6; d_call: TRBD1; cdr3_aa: CATGTGSSPLHF; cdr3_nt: TGTGCCACCGGGACAGGGTCTTCACCCCTCCACTTT
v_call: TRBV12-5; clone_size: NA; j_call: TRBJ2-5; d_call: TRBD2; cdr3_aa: CASGSSGGVGETQYF; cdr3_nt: TGTGCTAGTGGTTCGAGCGGGGGGGTTGGGGAGACCCAGTACTTC
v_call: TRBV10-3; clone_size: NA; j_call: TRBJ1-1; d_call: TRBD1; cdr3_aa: CAISAAPGAGGTEAFF; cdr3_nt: TGTGCCATCAGCGCCGCCCCAGGGGCAGGGGGCACTGAAGCTTTCTTT
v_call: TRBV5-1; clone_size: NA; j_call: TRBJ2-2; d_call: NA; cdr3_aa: CASRWTPGDTGELFF; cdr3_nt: TGCGCCAGCAGGTGGACCCCCGGGGACACCGGGGAGCTGTTTTTT
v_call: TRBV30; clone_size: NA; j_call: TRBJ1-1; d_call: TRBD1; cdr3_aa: CAWSVQGALYTEAFF; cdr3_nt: TGTGCCTGGAGTGTACAGGGGGCGCTCTACACTGAAGCTTTCTTT
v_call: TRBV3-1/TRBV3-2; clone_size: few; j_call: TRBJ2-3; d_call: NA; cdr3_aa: CASSRPGDTQYF; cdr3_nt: TGTGCCAGCAGCCGCCCGGGAGATACGCAGTATTTT
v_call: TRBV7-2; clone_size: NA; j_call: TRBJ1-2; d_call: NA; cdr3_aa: CASSLLLFGGNYGYTF; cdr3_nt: TGTGCCAGCAGCTTACTCTTATTCGGGGGGAACTATGGCTACACCTTC
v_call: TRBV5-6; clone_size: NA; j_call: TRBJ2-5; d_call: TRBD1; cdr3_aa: CASSSDPRGRETQYF; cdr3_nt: TGTGCCAGCAGCTCCGACCCCAGGGGGCGAGAGACCCAGTACTTC
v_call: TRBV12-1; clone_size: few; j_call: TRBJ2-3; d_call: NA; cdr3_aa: CASSFAIADSTSTDTQYF; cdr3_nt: TGTGCCAGCAGCTTTGCGATCGCCGACAGTACTAGCACAGATACGCAGTATTTT
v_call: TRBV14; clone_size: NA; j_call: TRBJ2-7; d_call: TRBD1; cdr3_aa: CASSQSRGTGQYF; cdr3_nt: TGTGCCAGCAGCCAATCAAGAGGGACAGGGCAGTACTTC
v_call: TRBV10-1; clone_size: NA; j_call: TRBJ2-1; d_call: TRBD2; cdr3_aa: CASSDWASGKNNEQFF; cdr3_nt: TGCGCCAGCAGTGATTGGGCTAGCGGGAAGAACAATGAGCAGTTCTTC
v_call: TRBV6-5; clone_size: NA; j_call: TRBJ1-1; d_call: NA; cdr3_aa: CASSPTGIGSSEAFF; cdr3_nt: TGTGCCAGCAGTCCGACAGGAATAGGATCATCTGAAGCTTTCTTT
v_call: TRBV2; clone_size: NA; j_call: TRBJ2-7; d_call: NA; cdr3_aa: CASSEAGALSYEQYF; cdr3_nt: TGTGCCAGCAGTGAAGCAGGGGCACTCTCCTACGAGCAGTACTTC
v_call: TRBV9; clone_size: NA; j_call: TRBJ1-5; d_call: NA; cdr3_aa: CASSFRGGVNQPQHF; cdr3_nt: TGTGCCAGCAGCTTTCGGGGGGGAGTCAATCAGCCCCAGCATTTT
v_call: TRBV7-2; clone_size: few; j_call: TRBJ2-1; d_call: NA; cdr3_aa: CASSLYRTDNEQFF; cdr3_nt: TGTGCCAGCAGCTTATACCGGACAGACAATGAGCAGTTCTTC
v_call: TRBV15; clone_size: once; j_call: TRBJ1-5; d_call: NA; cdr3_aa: CATSRGTVGSQPQHF; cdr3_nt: TGTGCCACCAGCAGAGGGACAGTTGGGAGTCAGCCCCAGCATTTT
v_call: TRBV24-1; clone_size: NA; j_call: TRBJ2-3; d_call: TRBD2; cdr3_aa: CATSDPLGGGADTQYF; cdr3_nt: TGTGCCACCAGTGATCCCCTCGGGGGGGGCGCAGATACGCAGTATTTT
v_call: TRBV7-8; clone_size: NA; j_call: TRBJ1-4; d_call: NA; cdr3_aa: CASSWQIRSKGKSEKLFF; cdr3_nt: TGTGCCAGCAGCTGGCAAATCAGAAGCAAGGGGAAGAGTGAAAAACTGTTTTTT
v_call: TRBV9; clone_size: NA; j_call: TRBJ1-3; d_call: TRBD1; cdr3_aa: CASSAQTGQGALGNTIYF; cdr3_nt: TGTGCCAGCAGCGCCCAAACCGGACAGGGAGCATTGGGAAACACCATATATTTT
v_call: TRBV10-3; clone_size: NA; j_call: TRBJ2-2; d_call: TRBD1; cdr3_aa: CAISSDRVSTGELFF; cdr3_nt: TGTGCCATCAGCTCCGACAGGGTTTCCACCGGGGAGCTGTTTTTT
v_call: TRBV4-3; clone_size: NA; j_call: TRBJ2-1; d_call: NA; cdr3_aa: CASSRRAGGANEQFF; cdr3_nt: TGCGCCAGCAGCCGAAGAGCGGGCGGGGCCAATGAGCAGTTCTTC
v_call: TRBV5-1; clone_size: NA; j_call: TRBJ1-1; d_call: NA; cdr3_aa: CASSRLTGTNTEAFF; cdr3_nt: TGCGCCAGCAGCCGATTAACAGGGACGAACACTGAAGCTTTCTTT
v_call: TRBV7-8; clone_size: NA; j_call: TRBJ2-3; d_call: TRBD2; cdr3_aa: CASSPSGGRATQYF; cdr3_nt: TGTGCCAGCAGCCCGAGCGGGGGGCGGGCTACGCAGTATTTT
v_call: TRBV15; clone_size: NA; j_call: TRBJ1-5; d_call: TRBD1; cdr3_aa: CATSRDMTGIDQPQHF; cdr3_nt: TGTGCCACCAGCAGAGATATGACAGGGATAGATCAGCCCCAGCATTTT
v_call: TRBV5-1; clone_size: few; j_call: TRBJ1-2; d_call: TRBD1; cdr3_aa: CASSKGQGDGYTF; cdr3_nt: TGCGCCAGCAGCAAAGGACAGGGGGACGGCTACACCTTC
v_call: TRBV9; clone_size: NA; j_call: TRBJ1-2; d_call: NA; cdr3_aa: CASSALKTFYGYTF; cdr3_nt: TGTGCCAGCAGCGCTTTGAAGACATTCTATGGCTACACCTTC
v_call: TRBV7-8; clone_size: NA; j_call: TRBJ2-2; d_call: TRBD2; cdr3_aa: CASSFVLAGEDSGELFF; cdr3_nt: TGTGCCAGCAGCTTTGTTCTAGCGGGGGAAGATAGCGGGGAGCTGTTTTTT
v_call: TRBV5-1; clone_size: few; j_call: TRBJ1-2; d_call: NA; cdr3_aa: CASSPSGGVGYGYTF; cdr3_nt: TGCGCCAGCAGCCCCTCGGGAGGGGTCGGGTATGGCTACACCTTC
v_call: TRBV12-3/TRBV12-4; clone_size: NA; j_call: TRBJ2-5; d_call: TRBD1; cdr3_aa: CASSGTGPGTQYF; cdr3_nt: TGTGCCAGCAGCGGGACAGGGCCAGGGACCCAGTACTTC
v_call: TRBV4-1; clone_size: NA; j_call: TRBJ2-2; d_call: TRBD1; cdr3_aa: CASSDRDRGLNGELFF; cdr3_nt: TGCGCCAGCAGCGACCGGGACAGGGGATTGAACGGGGAGCTGTTTTTT
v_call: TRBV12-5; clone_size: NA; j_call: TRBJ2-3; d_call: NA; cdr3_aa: CASGSSLGRQVLSTDTQYF; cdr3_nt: TGTGCTAGTGGTTCCTCTTTAGGACGACAGGTACTAAGCACAGATACGCAGTATTTT
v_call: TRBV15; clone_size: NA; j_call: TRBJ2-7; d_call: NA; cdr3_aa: CATSRYGRGLNEQYF; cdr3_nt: TGTGCCACCAGCAGATATGGAAGGGGTTTGAACGAGCAGTACTTC
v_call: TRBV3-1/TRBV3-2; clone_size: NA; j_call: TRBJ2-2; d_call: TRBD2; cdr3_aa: CASSPKTSGGDTGELFF; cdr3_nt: TGTGCCAGCAGCCCTAAGACTAGCGGGGGGGACACCGGGGAGCTGTTTTTT
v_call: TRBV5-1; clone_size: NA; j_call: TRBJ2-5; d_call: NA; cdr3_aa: CASSSGHGETQYF; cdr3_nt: TGCGCCAGCAGCTCGGGACACGGAGAGACCCAGTACTTC
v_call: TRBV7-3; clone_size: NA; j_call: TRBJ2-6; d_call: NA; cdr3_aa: CASSSDSSGANVLTF; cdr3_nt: TGTGCCAGCAGCTCTGACAGCTCTGGGGCCAACGTCCTGACTTTC